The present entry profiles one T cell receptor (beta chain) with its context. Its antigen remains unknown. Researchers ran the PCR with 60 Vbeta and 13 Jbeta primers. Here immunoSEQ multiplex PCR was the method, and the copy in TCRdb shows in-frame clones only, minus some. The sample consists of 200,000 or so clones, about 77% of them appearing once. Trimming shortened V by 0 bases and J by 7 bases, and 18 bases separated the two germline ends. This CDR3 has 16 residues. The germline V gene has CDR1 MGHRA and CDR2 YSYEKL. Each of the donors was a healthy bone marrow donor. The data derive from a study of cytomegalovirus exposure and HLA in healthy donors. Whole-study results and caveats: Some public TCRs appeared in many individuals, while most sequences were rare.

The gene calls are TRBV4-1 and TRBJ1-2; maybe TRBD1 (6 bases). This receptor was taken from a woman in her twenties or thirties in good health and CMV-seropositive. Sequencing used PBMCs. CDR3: CASSQEWLGGALGYTF. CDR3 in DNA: TGCGCCAGCAGCCAAGAATGGTTAGGGGGGGCGCTTGGCTACACCTTC.